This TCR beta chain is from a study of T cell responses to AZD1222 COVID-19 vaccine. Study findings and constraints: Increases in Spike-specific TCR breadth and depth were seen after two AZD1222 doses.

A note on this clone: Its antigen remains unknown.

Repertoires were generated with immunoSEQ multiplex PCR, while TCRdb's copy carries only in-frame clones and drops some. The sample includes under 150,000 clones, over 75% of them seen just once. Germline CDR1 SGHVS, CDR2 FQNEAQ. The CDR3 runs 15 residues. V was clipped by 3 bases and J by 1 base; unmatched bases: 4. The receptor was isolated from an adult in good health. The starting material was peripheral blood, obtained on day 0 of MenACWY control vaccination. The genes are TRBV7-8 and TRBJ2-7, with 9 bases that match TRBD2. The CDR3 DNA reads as TGTGCCAGCAGCTTCGAGGGACTAGCTTCCTACGAGCAGTACTTC. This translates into CASSFEGLASYEQYF.